These 21 T cell receptor beta chains were all obtained from the same sample, sequenced in a study of patients and donors after allogeneic stem cell transplantation (dated by TCRdb to 2018 to 2020). Library construction relied on RT-PCR. TCRdb lists the instrument as NextSeq 550. The raw public data were reprocessed by TCRdb itself: fastp quality trimming at Q25, MiXCR clonotype calling, in-frame beta chains only. Every entry covers one CDR3 protein and lists the most common genes and DNA from its rows. Here the sample has some 960,000 distinct CDR3 sequences; over 15% occur a single time. The leading ten clones occupy 5% to 6.5% of the sample. Sequenced material: blood, either unsorted or a sorted T cell fraction (not recorded which). These receptors all come from a human donor who was either an allogeneic HSCT recipient or a stem cell or donor lymphocyte infusion donor (not recorded which). It is not recorded whose cells these are; they may come from a transplant donor.

The genes are TRBV30 and TRBJ2-7, with TRBD1 as a possible D gene (5 bases). CDR3 size: 11 residues. V was cut by 2 bases and J by 3 bases, with 5 bases left in between. The germline CDR1 and CDR2 sequences are GTSNPN and SVGIG (reference sequence). CDR3 DNA: TGTGCCTGGAGTCAGGGCTACGAGCAGTACTTC. This translates into CAWSQGYEQYF. Full variable domain (remainder filled in from reference TRBV30 and TRBJ2-7): SQTIHQWPATLVQPVGSPLSLECTVEGTSNPNLYWYRQAAGRGLQLLFYSVGIGQISSEVPQNLSASRPQDRQFILSSKKLLLSDSGFYLCAWSQGYEQYFGPGTRLTVT.

The V gene is TRBV29-1, the J gene TRBJ2-7, with 8 bases aligning to TRBD2. The length of the CDR3 is 15 residues. The ends lost 4 bases at V and 2 bases at J; junction bases unmatched: 10. CDR1 SQVTM and CDR2 ANQGSEA come from the germline V gene. CDR3 in DNA: TGCAGCGTTGGGTTTTTGGCGGGGGGACCCTACGAGCAGTACTTC. Translating it yields CSVGFLAGGPYEQYF.

This clonotype has at least ten counts. The chain employs TRBV29-1 and TRBJ1-2, with 9 bases identical to TRBD1. Germline V gene data show CDR1 as SQVTM and CDR2 as ANQGSEA. Unmatched junction bases numbered 6, after V lost 6 bases and J lost 7 bases. CDR3 length: 12 residues. CDR3 DNA sequence: TGCAGCGTCCCGGGACAGGGAGGTGGCTACACCTTC. This encodes CSVPGQGGGYTF.

This clonotype has a handful of counts. This chain links TRBV18 with TRBJ1-5, with D unclear. Deletions cut 3 bases from V and 7 bases from J, with 10 bases between. This CDR3 is 13 amino acids long. The V gene's germline CDR1 is KGHSH and CDR2 LQKENI. DNA for the CDR3: TGTGCCAGCTCACCTTCCGTAGAACAGCCCCAGCATTTT. Protein sequence: CASSPSVEQPQHF.

This clonotype was observed a handful of times. The gene calls are TRBV7-2 and TRBJ1-6; no clear D gene. Deletions cut 5 bases from V and 8 bases from J, with 16 bases between. The CDR3 contains 15 residues. Germline CDR1 is SGHTA and CDR2 is FQGNSA. The CDR3 DNA sequence: TGTGCCAGCAGCAACGATGGGCCTACTTATTCACCCCTCCACTTT. Amino acid sequence: CASSNDGPTYSPLHF.

CDR3 coding DNA: TGTGCCAGCAGTGGAGTGTCCAGGGGGAACACTGAAGCTTTCTTT. Translating gives CASSGVSRGNTEAFF. This rearrangement joins TRBV25-1 to TRBJ1-1; maybe TRBD1 (6 bases). There are 15 residues in the CDR3. V was clipped by 4 bases and J by 1 base, with 13 bases between them. From germline, CDR1 is MGHDK and CDR2 SYGVNS.

This clonotype was counted many times. The J gene is TRBJ1-2, the V gene TRBV12-3 or TRBV12-4; possibly TRBD1 for D (5 bases). The CDR3 spans 13 residues. V was pared by 5 bases and J by 0 bases, with 7 bases between. The CDR3 DNA sequence: TGTGCCAGCAGTCAGGGACCTAACTATGGCTACACCTTC. This translates into CASSQGPNYGYTF.

J is TRBJ2-7 and V is TRBV27; TRBD2 might be the D (6 bases). Germline lookup yields CDR1 MNHEY and CDR2 SMNVEV (reference sequence). The germline V and J ends were trimmed by 0 bases and 5 bases, with 14 bases remaining between them. This CDR3 comprises 15 residues. The CDR3 loop reads CASSLSSGPSNEQYF. The CDR3 region has the DNA TGTGCCAGCAGTTTATCAAGCGGGCCCTCGAACGAGCAGTACTTC.

The genes are TRBV7-8 and TRBJ2-7, with a possible D match to TRBD1 (6 bases). The germline V gene encodes CDR1 SGHVS and CDR2 FQNEAQ. The CDR3 runs 15 residues. V lost 6 bases, J lost 3 bases, and 18 bases lay in between. The CDR3 here is CASSFGQFDNYEQYF. In nucleotides, the CDR3 is TGTGCCAGCAGTTTCGGACAGTTCGACAACTACGAGCAGTACTTC.

The rearrangement uses TRBV3-1 and TRBJ2-3, with 14 bases matching TRBD2. CDR1 and CDR2 from the germline V gene are LGHDT and YNNKEL (reference sequence). This CDR3 has 17 amino acids. After removal of 5 bases from V and 1 base from J, the junction contained 5 bases not matched to a gene. The CDR3 here is CASSAPGLAGGTDTQYF. CDR3 DNA sequence: TGTGCCAGCAGCGCTCCGGGACTAGCGGGGGGCACAGATACGCAGTATTTT.

The gene calls are TRBV2 and TRBJ2-5; a weak D match, TRBD1 (6 bases). Trimming removed 6 bases from V and 8 bases from J, with 16 bases in between. CDR3 length: 13 amino acids. Germline assignment: CDR1 SNHLY and CDR2 FYNNEI. The CDR3 DNA reads TGTGCCAGCAGCGCCGACAGGTCCTCAACCCAGTACTTC. Its protein product is CASSADRSSTQYF.

This clonotype came up a few times. V and J are TRBV4-2 and TRBJ2-1; 7 nucleotides align to TRBD1. Germline V gene lookup returns CDR1 LGHNA and CDR2 YNFKEQ. Trimming at V came to 0 bases and at J to 8 bases, leaving 10 bases not matched to a gene. The CDR3 spans 16 residues. CDR3 DNA: TGTGCCAGCAGCCAAGATCGAGCGACAGGGTTAGATGAGCAGTTCTTC. Its translation is CASSQDRATGLDEQFF.

Concerning this clonotype itself: Sequence at one end of the junction differs from germline and may be a read error. The rearrangement joins TRBV2 to TRBJ2-5; D ambiguous. The V gene's germline CDR1 is SNHLY and CDR2 FYNNEI. The CDR3 runs to 12 residues. The CDR3 DNA reads as TGTGCCAGCACCGGGCCCCAAGAGACCCAGTGCTTC. It is translated as CASTGPQETQCF.

V is TRBV20-1 and J is TRBJ2-1; TRBD2 is a possible D gene (5 bases). The germline V gene encodes CDR1 DFQATT and CDR2 SNEGSKA (reference sequence). CDR3 size: 15 residues. The V end lost 6 bases, the J end lost 0 bases, and 15 bases lay between the germline ends. The CDR3 sequence: CSAYPDSHSYNEQFF. The CDR3 DNA reads TGCAGTGCCTATCCGGACTCACACTCCTACAATGAGCAGTTCTTC.

V usage is TRBV12-3 or TRBV12-4 and J usage is TRBJ2-1; D is unclear. This CDR3 has 16 residues. Trimming removed 3 bases at V and 0 bases at J, with 12 bases between. CDR3 coding DNA: TGTGCCAGCAGTTTTAGGAAGCCCAGCTCCTACAATGAGCAGTTCTTC. Encoded protein: CASSFRKPSSYNEQFF.

This clonotype has more than one count but fewer than ten. J is TRBJ2-5 and V is TRBV12-3 or TRBV12-4, with a tentative D call TRBD2 (6 bases). The germline V and J ends were trimmed by 3 bases and 2 bases, with 13 bases remaining between them. This CDR3 spans 15 amino acids. The CDR3 region is CASSFRISGQETQYF. The CDR3 nucleotides are TGTGCCAGCAGTTTCCGTATAAGCGGGCAAGAGACCCAGTACTTC.

This clonotype was detected only a few times. V gene TRBV20-1 combines with J gene TRBJ1-3; D is ambiguous. The germline gives CDR1 DFQATT, CDR2 SNEGSKA (reference sequence). The CDR3 is made up of 15 amino acids. The germline V and J ends were trimmed by 4 bases and 4 bases, with 17 bases remaining between them. The CDR3 region has the DNA TGCAGTGCTAAACGGCTTTTGACAACCGGAAACACCATATATTTT. Encoded protein: CSAKRLLTTGNTIYF.

This sequence joins TRBV12-3 or TRBV12-4 and TRBJ1-5, with a possible D match to TRBD1 (6 bases). Trimming removed 8 bases at V and 7 bases at J, with 18 bases between. This CDR3 spans 14 amino acids. As DNA, the CDR3 is TGTGCCAGCGGCATCCCAGGGGCTGGGCAGCCCCAGCATTTT. Protein product: CASGIPGAGQPQHF.

The table lists this clonotype with a few counts. The rearrangement joins TRBV5-5 to TRBJ2-5, with unresolved D. Between the trimmed V and J ends, which lost 0 bases and 3 bases, there was a span of 12 bases. The CDR3 loop spans 15 amino acids. Per germline, CDR1 SGHKS and CDR2 YYEKEE (reference sequence). The CDR3 DNA reads as TGTGCCAGCAGCTTGGGTGCAAGGGCAGAAGAGACCCAGTACTTC. Translating it yields CASSLGARAEETQYF. Drawing the rest from reference TRBV5-5 and TRBJ2-5, the complete variable domain is DAGVTQSPTHLIKTRGQQVTLRCSPISGHKSVSWYQQVLGQGPQFIFQYYEKEERGRGNFPDRFSARQFPNYSSELNVNALLLGDSALYLCASSLGARAEETQYFGPGTRLLVL.

This clonotype has just a few counts. This chain uses TRBV5-1 with TRBJ1-2, with D possibly being TRBD1 (5 bases). Germline V gene lookup returns CDR1 SGHRS and CDR2 YFSETQ. The CDR3 length is 13 residues. Trimming removed 3 bases at V and 8 bases at J, with 14 bases between. The CDR3 region has the DNA TGCGCCAGCAGCTCGGGAGGGGCACCGGGCTACACCTTC. Translation: CASSSGGAPGYTF.

The V gene is TRBV7-3, the J gene TRBJ2-7, with 7 nucleotides matching TRBD1. V shed 5 bases, J shed 3 bases, and the junction held 4 bases outside the gene matches. The germline CDR1 and CDR2 sequences are SGHTA and FQGTGA. This CDR3 spans 13 amino acids. CDR3 sequence: CASSRGQHYEQYF. In DNA, the CDR3 is TGTGCCAGCAGCCGGGGACAGCACTACGAGCAGTACTTC.